In its sample, the clone carrying this T cell receptor beta chain was seen a few times. The CDR3 length is 15 residues. The germline V gene encodes CDR1 SGHVS and CDR2 FNYEAQ. Trimming at V came to 3 bases and at J to 7 bases, leaving 8 bases not matched to a gene. This entry comes from a study of blood T cell repertoires in COVID-19. Study details: The origin of the acute and convalescent COVID-19 samples was the United States, Italy and Spain. PBMCs, B-cell-depleted T cells, or T cells were the source of the cDNA or gDNA that made up the material.

In the original workflow: Researchers report that nucleated cell counts were estimated from reference gene primer amplification. The assay was immunoSEQ multiplex PCR, and TCRdb's table has in-frame clones only and misses some. That table furnishes V, J and clone size, whereas the DNA furnished D and trimming. The data show 95,000 to 130,000 clones, 70% to 90% seen once. This TCR derives from a man aged 25 to 40 with acute or convalescent COVID-19. Sequenced sample: peripheral blood. The gene calls are TRBV7-6 and TRBJ2-1, with 8 positions matching TRBD1. CDR3 nucleotide sequence: TGTGCCAGCAGCTTCCACCCGGGACAGGCGAATGAGCAGTTCTTC. Translation gives CASSFHPGQANEQFF.